The T cell receptor beta chain described here comes from a study of T-cell reconstitution after alpha-beta-depleted transplantation in children. This clonotype was observed a few times. The library targeted TCRbeta and was prepared with unique molecular identifiers. TCRdb called the PCR reads again in MiXCR, with one record for every CDR3 protein. The sample has 250,000 to 350,000 distinct CDR3 sequences; more than 8% are singletons. V was clipped by 2 bases and J by 3 bases, with 5 bases between them. In germline, CDR1 is DFQATT, CDR2 SNEGSKA (reference sequence). This CDR3 region has 11 residues. This material consisted of PBMCs from the stem cell graft donor, taken from the stem cell graft. The chain employs TRBV20-1 and TRBJ2-7; no definite D call. This TCR was sampled from a human donor who donated a stem cell graft to a child with SCID. CDR3 residues: CSARWDYEQYF. Written as DNA, the CDR3 is TGCAGTGCTAGATGGGACTACGAGCAGTACTTC.